The 18 T cell receptor beta chains below all came from one sample that was sequenced in a study of vaccination and CD4 T cells after COVID-19. Cultured CD4+ T cells had their DNA profiled by the Oncomine TCR Beta short-read assay. One entry per CDR3 protein, called by TCRdb with MiXCR from the PCR reads. The sample lists roughly 16,000 distinct CDR3 sequences, roughly 63% occurring once. These receptors have no known antigen. Treatment indicated: roughly 10-day PBMC culture with coronavirus spike peptide pools or control peptides (ViraFEST assay). Specimen: CD4+ T cells from blood, cultured in vitro. Receptors originate from a human donor who had recovered from COVID-19.

The rearrangement links TRBV6-5 to TRBJ1-6, with a weak D call TRBD1 (6 bases). CDR3 size: 16 residues. Germline CDR1 is MNHEY and CDR2 is SVGAGI. The V gene lost 2 bases and the J gene lost 7 bases, with 15 bases spanning the gap. DNA for the CDR3: TGTGCCAGCAGTTACAACGGGGGCGTTGACAATTCACCCCTCCACTTT. Protein: CASSYNGGVDNSPLHF.

This chain connects TRBV7-9 to TRBJ2-2, with 11 bases matching TRBD2. Germline V gene lookup returns CDR1 SEHNR and CDR2 FQNEAQ (reference sequence). CDR3 length: 18 residues. V gave up 5 bases and J gave up 2 bases; unmatched junction bases: 10. The CDR3 DNA follows: TGTGCCAGCAGCCCGATGACTAGCGGGGCAAAAAACACCGGGGAGCTGTTTTTT. Protein: CASSPMTSGAKNTGELFF.

This chain uses TRBV28 with TRBJ2-1, with D unclear. The V gene lost 5 bases and the J gene lost 5 bases, with 4 bases spanning the gap. Germline CDR1 is MDHEN and CDR2 is SYDVKM. The CDR3 runs to 11 residues. CDR3 DNA sequence: TGTGCCAGCAGTCCGAACAATGAGCAGTTCTTC. It codes for CASSPNNEQFF.

This chain joins TRBV19 and TRBJ2-5; TRBD1 matches 9 bases. CDR3 length: 13 residues. CDR1 and CDR2 from the germline V gene are LNHDA and SQIVND (reference sequence). V trimming: 6 bases; J trimming: 4 bases; junction bases outside the gene matches: 3. Written as DNA, the CDR3 is TGTGCCAGTAGCTCGGACAGGGGAGAGACCCAGTACTTC. It yields the protein CASSSDRGETQYF.

This clonotype was found a few times. The chain has TRBV20-1 and TRBJ2-2; D gene ambiguous. CDR3 length: 15 amino acids. Looked up from germline, CDR1 is DFQATT and CDR2 is SNEGSKA (reference sequence). V lost 3 bases and J lost 5, with 16 bases in between. CDR3 residues: CSARFRTVGTGELFF. CDR3 in DNA: TGCAGTGCTAGGTTCCGCACGGTAGGAACCGGGGAGCTGTTTTTT.

V usage is TRBV20-1 and J usage is TRBJ2-7; D may be TRBD1 or TRBD2 (5 bases each). The germline V and J ends were trimmed by 1 base and 4 bases, with 11 bases remaining between them. CDR1 is DFQATT and CDR2 is SNEGSKA in the germline V gene (reference sequence). This CDR3 spans 13 amino acids. CDR3 coding DNA: TGCAGTGCTAGAGTAGGCAGGGAGTACGAGCAGTACTTC. Residues: CSARVGREYEQYF.

The CDR3, as DNA: TGCAGCGTTGAAGAGCAGGCCAACGATGGGATATATGGCTACACCTTC. Protein sequence: CSVEEQANDGIYGYTF. The chain recombines TRBV29-1 with TRBJ1-2; D gene unclear. Germline V gene sequence: CDR1 SQVTM, CDR2 ANQGSEA. The CDR3 is made up of 16 amino acids. V lost 0 bases and J lost 5, with 19 bases in between.

The chain couples TRBV6-1 to TRBJ2-7; a possible D gene is TRBD1 (5 bases). The length of the CDR3 is 14 residues. Germline V gene data show CDR1 as MNHNS and CDR2 as SASEGT. V was shortened by 6 bases and J by 5 bases, with 17 bases between the two germline ends. CDR3 sequence reads: CASRESQAIDEQYF. Written as DNA, the CDR3 is TGTGCCAGCAGAGAATCACAGGCCATCGACGAGCAGTACTTC.

The J gene is TRBJ2-2, the V gene TRBV7-9; TRBD2 agrees at 7 bases. V was pared by 2 bases and J by 5 bases, with 5 bases of the junction left unmatched. CDR1 is SEHNR, CDR2 FQNEAQ, per germline (reference sequence). The CDR3 contains 15 residues. The CDR3 nucleotides are TGTGCCAGCAGCTTATCCGGGGGGAGAACCGGGGAGCTGTTTTTT. Protein: CASSLSGGRTGELFF.

The rearrangement uses TRBV10-1 and TRBJ2-5; no firm D call. V was pared by 0 bases and J by 0 bases, with 14 bases between. CDR3 length: 17 residues. CDR1 is WNHNN and CDR2 is SYGVQD in the germline V gene (reference sequence). The CDR3 region is CASSESRMNGYQETQYF. For the CDR3, the DNA is TGCGCCAGCAGTGAGTCTCGAATGAATGGGTACCAAGAGACCCAGTACTTC.

V usage is TRBV18 and J usage is TRBJ1-5; no reliable D call. This CDR3 spans 15 amino acids. Trimming cost V 5 bases and J 4 bases, with 15 bases left between them. Germline CDR1 KGHSH, CDR2 LQKENI. The CDR3 is CASSYVGRNNQPQHF. The CDR3 nucleotides are TGTGCCAGCTCATACGTGGGCAGAAATAATCAGCCCCAGCATTTT.

In DNA, the CDR3 is TGCAGTGCTCCGCCGGGCGGGCGAACTGAAGCTTTCTTT. Encoded protein: CSAPPGGRTEAFF. V usage is TRBV20-1 and J usage is TRBJ1-1; D ambiguous. V was shortened by 5 bases and J by 5 bases, with 15 bases between the two germline ends. From germline, CDR1 is DFQATT and CDR2 SNEGSKA (reference sequence). This CDR3 has 13 residues.

The V call is TRBV12-3 or TRBV12-4, the J call TRBJ2-2; 10 bases are shared with TRBD1. The CDR3 contains 15 residues. J lost 5 bases, V lost 7 bases, and 7 bases had no gene match. CDR3 in amino acids: CASTDGTGVTGELFF. In nucleotides, the CDR3 is TGTGCCAGCACGGACGGGACAGGGGTTACCGGGGAGCTGTTTTTT.

The rearrangement links TRBV24-1 to TRBJ2-7; D is perhaps TRBD1 (6 bases). V lost 4 bases and J lost 7, with 13 bases in between. CDR1 and CDR2 (germline): KGHDR, SFDVKD. This CDR3 spans 13 amino acids. The CDR3 DNA reads TGTGCCACCAGTGAGGCGGACAGTGATGAGCAGTACTTC. Translating gives CATSEADSDEQYF.

The gene calls are TRBV5-5 and TRBJ1-6; D gene unclear. The ends were cut back, 1 base at V and 0 bases at J, with 14 bases in the middle. Germline V CDR1 and CDR2: SGHKS, YYEKEE (reference sequence). The CDR3 is 18 amino acids. CDR3 loop: CASSLLGHQSSYNSPLHF. The CDR3 nucleotides are TGTGCCAGCAGCTTGCTAGGTCATCAGAGCTCCTATAATTCACCCCTCCACTTT.

J is TRBJ2-7 and V is TRBV25-1, with D perhaps matching TRBD2 (6 bases). The CDR3 length is 12 residues. V lost 10 bases and J 2 bases, leaving 12 bases between the germline ends. Germline-derived CDR1 and CDR2 are MGHDK and SYGVNS. CDR3 DNA: TGTGCCACCTCCGGGGGTACCTACGAGCAGTACTTC. Translation: CATSGGTYEQYF.

This chain joins TRBV7-9 and TRBJ2-2; perhaps TRBD1 as D (5 bases). CDR1 and CDR2 from the germline V gene are SEHNR and FQNEAQ (reference sequence). The CDR3 extends over 14 amino acids. The ends were cut back, 4 bases at V and 4 bases at J, with 10 bases in the middle. CDR3 region: CASSSDSATGELFF. In DNA, the CDR3 is TGTGCCAGCAGCTCCGACAGTGCCACCGGGGAGCTGTTTTTT.

This chain joins TRBV20-1 and TRBJ2-1; TRBD2 matches 7 bases. Germline V gene data show CDR1 as DFQATT and CDR2 as SNEGSKA (reference sequence). The V gene end was trimmed by 5 bases and the J gene end by 2 bases; junction bases not matched to a gene: 9. The CDR3 has 15 amino acids. The CDR3 sequence is CSAFMGGNPYNEQFF. As DNA, the CDR3 is TGCAGTGCTTTCATGGGGGGGAATCCCTACAATGAGCAGTTCTTC.